This TCR beta chain emerged from a study of cytomegalovirus exposure and HLA in healthy donors. Generated by immunoSEQ multiplex PCR, the TCRdb table keeps only in-frame clones and is missing some. The sample shows fewer than 200,000 clones, around nine tenths of them seen only once. V was clipped by 0 bases and J by 8 bases, with 11 bases between them. This CDR3 has 14 amino acids. CDR1 and CDR2 from the germline V gene are KGHSH and LQKENI. The receptor comes from a woman aged 30 to 39 in good health and CMV-seronegative. Sequenced input: PBMCs. This rearrangement joins TRBV18 to TRBJ2-1, with D possibly matching TRBD2 (6 bases). This CDR3 reads CASSPPVWGDEQFF. CDR3 DNA: TGTGCCAGCTCACCACCGGTTTGGGGGGATGAGCAGTTCTTC.